The present T cell receptor (beta chain) was sequenced within a study of blood T cell repertoires in COVID-19. CDR1 is KGHSH and CDR2 is LQKENI in the germline V gene. V was clipped by 6 bases and J by 2 bases, with 7 bases between them. The CDR3 is made up of 13 amino acids. Original data processing: Estimates of nucleated cell counts were drawn from the amplification of reference gene primers. Some clones are missing from TCRdb's copy, which holds only in-frame ones; the method was immunoSEQ multiplex PCR. V and J calls and clone size are as listed in that table; D and trimming were resolved from the DNA. The sample carries roughly 330,000 clones, more than 75% recorded once. Cohorts were determined from participant-reported clinical history.

Input material: PBMCs or T cells enriched from blood (not recorded which). The receptor was isolated from a woman between 18 and 29 years old who had recovered from COVID-19. The chain employs TRBV18 and TRBJ2-2, with a tentative D call TRBD1 (5 bases). The CDR3, as DNA: TGTGCCAGCTCTAGGGGAAACACCGGGGAGCTGTTTTTT. It specifies CASSRGNTGELFF.